One and the same sample provided the 12 T cell receptor beta chains below, sequenced in a study of blood T cell repertoires in COVID-19. Clones were sequenced by immunoSEQ multiplex PCR, and TCRdb holds only the in-frame ones, with some missing. Altogether under 200,000 clones are present, over 80% being singletons, with the ten largest covering 10% to 15%. Specimen: PBMCs or T cells enriched from blood (not recorded which). The receptors here all came from a woman aged 55 to 70 who had recovered from COVID-19.

This clone was seen only once. The J gene is TRBJ1-1, the V gene TRBV19; D not resolved. Germline V gene sequence: CDR1 LNHDA, CDR2 SQIVND (reference sequence). The V end was cut by 6 bases, the J end by 0 bases, with 8 bases between. This CDR3 spans 13 amino acids. The CDR3 region is CASRVELNTEAFF. CDR3 bases: TGTGCCAGTAGAGTAGAGCTGAACACTGAAGCTTTCTTT.

The J gene is TRBJ2-3, the V gene TRBV2; a weak D match, TRBD2 (6 bases). This CDR3 comprises 14 residues. CDR1 and CDR2 from the germline V gene are SNHLY and FYNNEI. Trimming cost V 3 bases and J 1 base, with 8 bases left between them. The CDR3 loop is CASSEIAGTDTQYF. The CDR3 region has the DNA TGTGCCAGCAGTGAGATAGCGGGCACAGATACGCAGTATTTT.

The chain carries TRBV29-1 and TRBJ2-7; D may be TRBD2 (6 bases). CDR1 SQVTM and CDR2 ANQGSEA come from the germline V gene. This CDR3 is 14 amino acids long. V was cut by 5 bases and J by 0 bases, with 14 bases left in between. The CDR3 region has the DNA TGCAGCGTTTACGGGGACTCCCGCTCCTACGAGCAGTACTTC. Encoded protein: CSVYGDSRSYEQYF.

This clone was found once. The chain uses TRBV29-1 and TRBJ1-1; D call uncertain. This CDR3 has 14 residues. V was pared by 3 bases and J by 4 bases, with 15 bases between. CDR1 SQVTM and CDR2 ANQGSEA come from the germline V gene. This chain's CDR3 is CSVDVRRGLTEAFF. The DNA for the CDR3 is TGCAGCGTTGATGTCCGAAGAGGGCTCACTGAAGCTTTCTTT.

The chain joins TRBV5-1 to TRBJ1-6; 8 nucleotides line up with TRBD1. Germline lookup yields CDR1 SGHRS and CDR2 YFSETQ. The CDR3 length is 18 residues. J was trimmed by 0 bases and V by 5 bases; bases with no gene match: 10. In DNA form, the CDR3 reads TGCGCCAGCAGGCTCGGGACAGGTCTTCGCTCCTATAATTCACCCCTCCACTTT. It is translated as CASRLGTGLRSYNSPLHF. The whole variable domain, filled in from reference TRBV5-1 and TRBJ1-6, reads KAGVTQTPRYLIKTRGQQVTLSCSPISGHRSVSWYQQTPGQGLQFLFEYFSETQRNKGNFPGRFSGRQFSNSRSEMNVSTLELGDSALYLCASRLGTGLRSYNSPLHFGNGTRLTVT.

V and J are TRBV29-1 and TRBJ1-5; TRBD1 is a possible D gene (5 bases). Germline V gene data show CDR1 as SQVTM and CDR2 as ANQGSEA. V lost 2 bases, J lost 7 bases, and 21 bases lay in between. CDR3 size: 16 residues. Here the CDR3 DNA reads TGCAGCGTTGAAAGGGTCAATGGGGGGTGTGAACAGCCCCAGCATTTT. Translation: CSVERVNGGCEQPQHF. The variable domain in full, completed from reference TRBV29-1 and TRBJ1-5, reads SAVISQKPSRDICQRGTSLTIQCQVDSQVTMMFWYRQQPGQSLTLIATANQGSEATYESGFVIDKFPISRPNLTFSTLTVSNMSPEDSSIYLCSVERVNGGCEQPQHFGDGTRLSIL.

The chain employs TRBV3-1 (or the pseudogene TRBV3-2) and TRBJ2-7, with 7 bases aligning to TRBD2. Germline V gene lookup returns CDR1 LGHDT and CDR2 YNNKEL (reference sequence). The CDR3 contains 14 residues. V shed 4 bases and J 5 bases; nucleotides not matched to a gene: 8. The CDR3 loop reads CASSPSGTPDEQYF. CDR3 bases: TGTGCCAGCAGCCCGAGCGGGACTCCGGACGAGCAGTACTTC.

The chain is built from TRBV11-1 and TRBJ2-1; no definite D call. Germline V gene data show CDR1 as SGHAT and CDR2 as FQDESV (reference sequence). The CDR3 covers 12 residues. Trimming cost V 1 base and J 5 bases, with 3 bases left between them. In DNA, the CDR3 is TGTGCCAGCAGCTTAGGAGACAATGAGCAGTTCTTC. Amino acid sequence: CASSLGDNEQFF.

V usage is TRBV30 and J usage is TRBJ2-7; TRBD2 is a possible D gene (5 bases). In germline, CDR1 is GTSNPN, CDR2 SVGIG (reference sequence). The CDR3 consists of 12 residues. V was cut by 4 bases and J by 7 bases, with 14 bases left in between. CDR3 protein: CAWKRPPGEQYF. CDR3 nucleotides: TGTGCCTGGAAGCGGCCCCCGGGGGAGCAGTACTTC.

This clone was seen a handful of times. The chain links TRBV3-1 (or the pseudogene TRBV3-2) to TRBJ1-5, with 10 bases matching TRBD1. Germline V gives CDR1 LGHDT, CDR2 YNNKEL (reference sequence). With 4 bases clipped from V and 6 bases from J, the junction kept 3 bases outside the gene matches. The CDR3 covers 14 residues. The CDR3 region has the DNA TGTGCCAGCAGCCCGACAGGGGGCGTTCAGCCCCAGCATTTT. Protein: CASSPTGGVQPQHF.

This chain links TRBV28 with TRBJ2-7; 7 bases match TRBD2. Germline lookup yields CDR1 MDHEN and CDR2 SYDVKM. The CDR3 is made up of 17 amino acids. The junction had 18 bases not matched to a gene; V was cut back by 10 bases and J by 0 bases. The CDR3 DNA reads TGTGCCACCAACTCCGGTCCCGGGAGGTTCAGCTCCTACGAGCAGTACTTC. It yields the protein CATNSGPGRFSSYEQYF.

This chain connects TRBV28 to TRBJ2-2; possible D gene TRBD2, 6 bases. Germline loops: CDR1 MDHEN, CDR2 SYDVKM. The CDR3 spans 15 residues. The V gene lost 4 bases and the J gene lost 6 bases, with 15 bases spanning the gap. The CDR3: CASSSGTLMAGELFF. The CDR3 DNA reads as TGTGCCAGCAGTTCCGGGACTCTTATGGCCGGGGAGCTGTTTTTT.